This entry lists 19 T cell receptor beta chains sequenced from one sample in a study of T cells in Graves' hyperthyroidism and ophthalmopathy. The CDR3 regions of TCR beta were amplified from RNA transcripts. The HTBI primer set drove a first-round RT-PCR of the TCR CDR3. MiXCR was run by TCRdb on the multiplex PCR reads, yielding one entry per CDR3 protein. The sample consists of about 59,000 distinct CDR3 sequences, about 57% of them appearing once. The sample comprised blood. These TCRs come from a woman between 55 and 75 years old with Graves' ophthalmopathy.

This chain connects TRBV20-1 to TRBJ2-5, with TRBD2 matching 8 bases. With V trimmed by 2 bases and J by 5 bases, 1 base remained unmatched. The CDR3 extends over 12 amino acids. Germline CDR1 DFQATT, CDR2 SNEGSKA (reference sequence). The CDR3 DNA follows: TGCAGTGCTAGACGGACTAGCGAGACCCAGTACTTC. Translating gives CSARRTSETQYF.

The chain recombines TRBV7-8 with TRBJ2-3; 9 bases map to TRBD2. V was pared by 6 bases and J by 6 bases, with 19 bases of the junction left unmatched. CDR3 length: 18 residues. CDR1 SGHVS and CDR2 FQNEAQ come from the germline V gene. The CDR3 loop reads CASSPRESGGRAVDTQYF. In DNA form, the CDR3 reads TGTGCCAGCAGTCCAAGGGAGAGTGGCGGGAGGGCCGTGGATACGCAGTATTTT. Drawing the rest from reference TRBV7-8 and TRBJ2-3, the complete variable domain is GAGVSQSPRYKVAKRGQDVALRCDPISGHVSLFWYQQALGQGPEFLTYFQNEAQLDKSGLPSDRFFAERPEGSVSTLKIQRTQQEDSAVYLCASSPRESGGRAVDTQYFGPGTRLTVL.

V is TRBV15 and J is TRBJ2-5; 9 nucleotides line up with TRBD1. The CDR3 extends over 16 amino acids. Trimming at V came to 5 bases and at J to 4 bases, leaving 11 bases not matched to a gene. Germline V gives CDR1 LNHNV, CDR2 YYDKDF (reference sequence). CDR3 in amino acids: CATSGYRGQGRETQYF. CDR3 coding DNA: TGTGCCACCAGCGGATACCGGGGACAGGGCCGAGAGACCCAGTACTTC.

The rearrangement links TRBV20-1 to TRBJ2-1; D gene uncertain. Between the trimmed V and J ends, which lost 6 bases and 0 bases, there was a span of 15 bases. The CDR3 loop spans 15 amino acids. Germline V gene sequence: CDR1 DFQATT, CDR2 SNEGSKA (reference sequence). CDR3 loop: CSASLRVGSYNEQFF. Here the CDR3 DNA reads TGCAGTGCCAGCCTTCGGGTGGGCTCCTACAATGAGCAGTTCTTC.

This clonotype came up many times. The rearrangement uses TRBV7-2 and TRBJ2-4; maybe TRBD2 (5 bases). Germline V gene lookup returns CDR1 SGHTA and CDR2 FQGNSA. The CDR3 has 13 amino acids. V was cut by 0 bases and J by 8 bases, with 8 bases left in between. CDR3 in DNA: TGTGCCAGCAGCTTAGCAGGACTCGACATTCAGTACTTC. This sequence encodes CASSLAGLDIQYF.

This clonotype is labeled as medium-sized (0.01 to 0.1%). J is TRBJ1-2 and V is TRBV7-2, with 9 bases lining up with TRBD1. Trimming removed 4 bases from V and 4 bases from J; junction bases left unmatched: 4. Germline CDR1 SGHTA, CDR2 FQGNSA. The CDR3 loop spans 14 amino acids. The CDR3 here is CASSSGQGAYGYTF. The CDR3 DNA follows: TGTGCCAGCAGCTCGGGACAGGGTGCCTATGGCTACACCTTC. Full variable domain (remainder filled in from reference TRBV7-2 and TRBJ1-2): GAGVSQSPSNKVTEKGKDVELRCDPISGHTALYWYRQSLGQGLEFLIYFQGNSAPDKSGLPSDRFSAERTGGSVSTLTIQRTQQEDSAVYLCASSSGQGAYGYTFGSGTRLTVV.

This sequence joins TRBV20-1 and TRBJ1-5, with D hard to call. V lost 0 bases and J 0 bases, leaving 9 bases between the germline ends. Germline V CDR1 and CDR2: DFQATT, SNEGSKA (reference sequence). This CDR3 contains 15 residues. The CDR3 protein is CSARDWGNSNQPQHF. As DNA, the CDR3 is TGCAGTGCTAGAGATTGGGGAAATAGCAATCAGCCCCAGCATTTT.

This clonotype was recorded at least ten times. The CDR3 loop is CASSDRDILNQPQHF. The CDR3 coding sequence is TGTGCCAGCAGTGACCGGGACATCCTCAATCAGCCCCAGCATTTT. The rearrangement uses TRBV6-4 and TRBJ1-5; D perhaps matches TRBD1 (6 bases). Trimming pared 2 bases from V and 3 bases from J, leaving 11 bases between. CDR1 is MRHNA and CDR2 is SNTAGT in the germline V gene. This CDR3 contains 15 residues.

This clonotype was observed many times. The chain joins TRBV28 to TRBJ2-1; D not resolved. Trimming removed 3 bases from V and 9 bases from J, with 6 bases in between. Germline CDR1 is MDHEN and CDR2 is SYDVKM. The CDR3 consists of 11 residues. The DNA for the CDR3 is TGTGCCAGCAGTTTCTTTCGTGAGCAGTTCTTC. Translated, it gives CASSFFREQFF.

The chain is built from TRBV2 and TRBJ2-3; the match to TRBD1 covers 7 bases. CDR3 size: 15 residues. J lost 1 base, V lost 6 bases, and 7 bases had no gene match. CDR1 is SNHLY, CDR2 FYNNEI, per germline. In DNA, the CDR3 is TGTGCCAGCAGAGGCCAGGGGGTTGGCACAGATACGCAGTATTTT. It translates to CASRGQGVGTDTQYF.

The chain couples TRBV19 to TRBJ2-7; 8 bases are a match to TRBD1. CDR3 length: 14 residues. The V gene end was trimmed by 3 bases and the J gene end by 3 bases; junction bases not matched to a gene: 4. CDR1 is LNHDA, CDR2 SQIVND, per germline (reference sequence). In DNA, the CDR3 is TGTGCCAGTAGTATGGGACAGGTGAACTACGAGCAGTACTTC. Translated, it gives CASSMGQVNYEQYF.

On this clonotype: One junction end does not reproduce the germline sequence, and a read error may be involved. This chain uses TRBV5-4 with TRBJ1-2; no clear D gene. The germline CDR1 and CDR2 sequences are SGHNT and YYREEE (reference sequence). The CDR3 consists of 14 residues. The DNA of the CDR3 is TGTGCCAGCAGTCTTAGGGCAGTTGGCTATGACTACACCTTC. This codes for CASSLRAVGYDYTF.

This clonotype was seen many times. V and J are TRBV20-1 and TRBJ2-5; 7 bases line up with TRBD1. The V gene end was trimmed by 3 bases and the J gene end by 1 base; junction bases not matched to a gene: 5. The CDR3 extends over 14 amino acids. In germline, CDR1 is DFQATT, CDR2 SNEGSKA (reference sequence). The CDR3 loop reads CSASLGQIQETQYF. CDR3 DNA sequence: TGCAGTGCTAGTTTGGGACAGATCCAAGAGACCCAGTACTTC.

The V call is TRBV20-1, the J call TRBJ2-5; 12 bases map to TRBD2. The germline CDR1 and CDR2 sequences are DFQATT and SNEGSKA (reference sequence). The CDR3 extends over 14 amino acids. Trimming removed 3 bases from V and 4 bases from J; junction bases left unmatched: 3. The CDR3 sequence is CSASLTSGRETQYF. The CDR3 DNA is TGCAGTGCTAGCCTGACTAGCGGGAGAGAGACCCAGTACTTC.

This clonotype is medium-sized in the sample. The CDR3 DNA is TGTGCCAGCAGTGGATCAGGTTACAATCAGCCCCAGCATTTT. Protein sequence: CASSGSGYNQPQHF. This chain joins TRBV2 and TRBJ1-5; D unresolved. The germline gives CDR1 SNHLY, CDR2 FYNNEI. The CDR3 spans 14 residues. V lost 4 bases to trimming and J lost 3 bases, with 10 bases between them.

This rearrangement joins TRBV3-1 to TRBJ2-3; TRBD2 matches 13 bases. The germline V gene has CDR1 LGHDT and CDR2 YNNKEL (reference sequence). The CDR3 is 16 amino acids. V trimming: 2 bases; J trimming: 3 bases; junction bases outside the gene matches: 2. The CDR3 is CASSQLLAGGTDTQYF. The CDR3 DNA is TGTGCCAGCAGCCAATTACTAGCGGGGGGGACAGATACGCAGTATTTT.

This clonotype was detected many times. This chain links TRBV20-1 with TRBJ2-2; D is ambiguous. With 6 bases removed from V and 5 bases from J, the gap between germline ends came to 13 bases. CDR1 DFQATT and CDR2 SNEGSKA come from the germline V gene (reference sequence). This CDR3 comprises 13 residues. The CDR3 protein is CSAPSSQTGELFF. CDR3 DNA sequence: TGCAGTGCCCCCTCCTCCCAGACCGGGGAGCTGTTTTTT.

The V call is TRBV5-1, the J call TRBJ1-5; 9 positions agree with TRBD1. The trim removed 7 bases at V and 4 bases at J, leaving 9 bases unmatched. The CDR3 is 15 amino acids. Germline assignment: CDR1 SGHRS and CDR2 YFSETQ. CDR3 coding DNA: TGCGCCAGCTGTCTAGGGACAGGGCGGAATCAGCCCCAGCATTTT. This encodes CASCLGTGRNQPQHF.

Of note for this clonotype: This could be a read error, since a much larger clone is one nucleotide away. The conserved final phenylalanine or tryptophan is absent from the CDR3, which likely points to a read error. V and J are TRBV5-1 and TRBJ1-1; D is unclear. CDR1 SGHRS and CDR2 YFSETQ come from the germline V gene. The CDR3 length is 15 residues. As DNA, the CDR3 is TGTGCCAGCAGCCAAAAAGTTATAAGAAACACTGAAGCTTTCTGT. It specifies CASSQKVIRNTEAFC.